This T cell receptor (beta chain) was profiled in a study of T cell responses to AZD1222 COVID-19 vaccine. Study conclusions and caveats: Most donors were white British, females outnumbered males, and clonal diversity was possibly underestimated.

Produced via immunoSEQ multiplex PCR; TCRdb's table is partial and in-frame only. The repertoire consists of some 150,000 clones, with 88% occurring once and the leading ten covering around 3.5%. Comment on this clone: What it binds is not known.

This TCR came from an adult in good health. The sample was peripheral blood, taken on day 0 of AZD1222 vaccination.

The CDR3 nucleotides read TGTGCCAGTAGTATTCAATGGCCGCAAGAGACCCAGTACTTC. This encodes CASSIQWPQETQYF. The chain links TRBV19 to TRBJ2-5; no clear D gene. Deletions cut 3 bases from V and 2 bases from J, with 10 bases between. The CDR3 is made up of 14 amino acids. The germline gives CDR1 LNHDA, CDR2 SQIVND (reference sequence).